The 14 T cell receptor beta chains in this list originate from one sample, sequenced in a study of blood T cell repertoires in COVID-19. This table comes from immunoSEQ multiplex PCR, and its TCRdb copy is limited to in-frame clones, with some not included. The sample includes about 140,000 clones, 60% to 85% of them seen just once. The sample consisted of peripheral blood. Receptors originate from a woman aged 55-70 years with acute or convalescent COVID-19.

This clone showed up just a few times. The rearrangement joins TRBV12-5 to TRBJ2-1; 10 bases fit TRBD2. V shed 0 bases and J 2 bases; nucleotides not matched to a gene: 4. The CDR3 runs to 17 residues. The V gene's germline CDR1 is LGHNT and CDR2 FRNRAP. The CDR3 DNA follows: TGTGCTAGTGGTTTGGTGTCTAGCGGGAGAGCCTACAATGAGCAGTTCTTC. It yields the protein CASGLVSSGRAYNEQFF.

J is TRBJ2-1 and V is TRBV11-2; possibly TRBD1 for D (8 bases). Germline V CDR1 and CDR2: SGHAT, FQNNGV. Trimming left V 5 bases short and J 15 bases short, with 14 bases between. The CDR3 covers 11 residues. The CDR3 region is CASSQGAGVFF. In DNA, the CDR3 is TGTGCCAGCAGCCAGGGGGCGGGAGTGTTCTTC.

The V and J genes are TRBV27 and TRBJ2-5, with D unresolved. Deletions cut 1 base from V and 7 bases from J, with 4 bases between. Per the germline V gene, CDR1 is MNHEY and CDR2 is SMNVEV (reference sequence). The CDR3 has 11 residues. DNA for the CDR3: TGTGCCAGCAGTTTATACGGGACCCAGTACTTC. This translates into CASSLYGTQYF.

The chain uses TRBV3-1 (or the pseudogene TRBV3-2) and TRBJ1-2, with D maybe TRBD1 (6 bases). Germline V lookup: CDR1 LGHDT, CDR2 YNNKEL (reference sequence). The CDR3 has 18 residues. V shed 3 bases and J shed 0 bases, with 20 bases lying between them. The CDR3 DNA sequence: TGTGCCAGCAGCCAGGTGGGCGGCAGGGGACCTTCTAACTATGGCTACACCTTC. Translated, it gives CASSQVGGRGPSNYGYTF.

This sequence joins TRBV5-1 and TRBJ2-1; 8 nucleotides align to TRBD2. Germline V lookup: CDR1 SGHRS, CDR2 YFSETQ. The ends lost 3 bases at V and 6 bases at J; junction bases unmatched: 8. The CDR3 runs to 15 residues. The CDR3 region is CASSSSSGLSNEQFF. The CDR3 DNA reads TGCGCCAGCAGCTCCTCTAGCGGGCTGTCCAATGAGCAGTTCTTC.

This clone was seen a handful of times. The chain carries TRBV3-1 (or the pseudogene TRBV3-2) and TRBJ2-7; D is unresolved. Germline lookup yields CDR1 LGHDT and CDR2 YNNKEL (reference sequence). This CDR3 region has 14 residues. The ends were cut back, 1 base at V and 3 bases at J, with 10 bases in the middle. The CDR3: CASSQAHGGYEQYF. CDR3 in DNA: TGTGCCAGCAGCCAAGCGCACGGCGGCTACGAGCAGTACTTC.

The rearrangement links TRBV6-6 to TRBJ2-7; 8 nucleotides align to TRBD1. The ends lost 5 bases at V and 1 base at J; junction bases unmatched: 7. The CDR3 has 15 amino acids. Germline CDR1 and CDR2: MNHNY and SVGAGI (reference sequence). CDR3 protein: CASSGTGMPSYEQYF. As DNA, the CDR3 is TGTGCCAGCAGTGGGACAGGTATGCCTTCCTACGAGCAGTACTTC.

The genes are TRBV20-1 and TRBJ2-3, with 14 bases that match TRBD2. The germline CDR1 and CDR2 sequences are DFQATT and SNEGSKA (reference sequence). The ends lost 3 bases at V and 1 base at J; junction bases unmatched: 12. The CDR3 covers 19 residues. The CDR3 DNA follows: TGCAGTGCTAGTATGGGGACTAGCGGGAGTGGAGGCGGCACAGATACGCAGTATTTT. Amino acid sequence: CSASMGTSGSGGGTDTQYF.

The chain has TRBV2 and TRBJ2-7; 7 bases align to TRBD2. Germline V gene lookup returns CDR1 SNHLY and CDR2 FYNNEI. The CDR3 is made up of 15 amino acids. With V trimmed by 7 bases and J by 0 bases, 9 bases remained unmatched. The CDR3 DNA follows: TGTGCCAGCAATTGGGGAGCGGGGAGCTCCTACGAGCAGTACTTC. Its translation: CASNWGAGSSYEQYF. The whole variable domain, remainder taken from reference TRBV2 and TRBJ2-7, is EPEVTQTPSHQVTQMGQEVILRCVPISNHLYFYWYRQILGQKVEFLVSFYNNEISEKSEIFDDQFSVERPDGSNFTLKIRSTKLEDSAMYFCASNWGAGSSYEQYFGPGTRLTVT.

The rearrangement uses TRBV7-9 and TRBJ2-1; D not resolved. Trimming left V 5 bases short and J 8 bases short, with 7 bases between. This CDR3 region has 11 residues. Germline V gene sequence: CDR1 SEHNR, CDR2 FQNEAQ (reference sequence). CDR3 in DNA: TGTGCCAGCAGCGCAAGAGATGAGCAGTTCTTC. Translating gives CASSARDEQFF.

CDR3 in amino acids: CASSRTLSGGVNQPQHF. The CDR3 DNA reads as TGTGCCAGTAGTCGAACCCTCTCGGGGGGGGTAAATCAGCCCCAGCATTTT. This chain connects TRBV19 to TRBJ1-5; possible D gene TRBD1, 5 bases. Germline CDR1 reads LNHDA; CDR2 reads SQIVND (reference sequence). The CDR3 is 17 residues long. Deletions cut 5 bases from V and 4 bases from J, with 21 bases between.

The chain joins TRBV10-3 to TRBJ1-4, with 7 bases lining up with TRBD1. Germline V gives CDR1 ENHRY, CDR2 SYGVKD. Trimming took 0 bases from V and 8 from J; bases not matched to a gene: 6. The CDR3 is 15 residues long. CDR3 sequence (DNA): TGTGCCATCAGTGAGTCGGCAGGGGGAGTAGAAAAACTGTTTTTT. It encodes CAISESAGGVEKLFF.

J is TRBJ2-2 and V is TRBV28; TRBD1 aligns across 12 bases. The length of the CDR3 is 17 residues. In germline, CDR1 is MDHEN, CDR2 SYDVKM. V shed 4 bases and J 7 bases; nucleotides not matched to a gene: 10. CDR3 sequence (DNA): TGTGCCAGCAGTTCCGCTCCGGGACAGGGGGCAAGCGGGGAGCTGTTTTTT. Residues: CASSSAPGQGASGELFF.

V usage is TRBV7-2 and J usage is TRBJ2-7; 12 nucleotides line up with TRBD1. The CDR3 length is 15 residues. The germline V gene has CDR1 SGHTA and CDR2 FQGNSA. V was pared by 5 bases and J by 3 bases, with 5 bases of the junction left unmatched. CDR3 bases: TGTGCCAGCAGCCAGGGGACAGGGGGCCTCTACGAGCAGTACTTC. This codes for CASSQGTGGLYEQYF.